This paragraph covers one T cell receptor beta chain sequence. The data stem from a study of blood T cells in healthy people across ages. V was pared by 0 bases and J by 8 bases, with 9 bases of the junction left unmatched. This CDR3 comprises 17 residues. The germline V gene has CDR1 LGHNA and CDR2 YNFKEQ. A J-beta primer mix and a sample-barcoded 5' primer were used in a second PCR of about 7 to 12 cycles. Via MiXCR, TCRdb re-called the 5' RACE reads, giving one row per CDR3 protein. The sample has approximately 800,000 distinct CDR3 sequences, roughly 50% seen once. Input material: blood. The origin of this receptor is a man aged 35-49 years in good health. The V and J genes are TRBV4-2 and TRBJ2-3, with TRBD2 matching over 12 bases. CDR3 bases: TGTGCCAGCAGCCAAGATTCTCTAGCGGGAGGGTCGGGTACGCAGTATTTT. Translated: CASSQDSLAGGSGTQYF.